Sequencing of this T cell receptor (beta chain) was carried out in a study of T cells in Graves' hyperthyroidism and ophthalmopathy. Study-wide results and caveats: Most thyroid-expanded clonotypes above 0.001 were also found in blood.

RNA transcripts yielded amplified TCR beta CDR3 regions. First-round RT-PCR with HTBI primers amplified the TCR CDR3 region. MiXCR, run by TCRdb on the multiplex PCR reads, gives a single entry per CDR3 protein. This repertoire shows more than 500,000 distinct CDR3 sequences, around 16% found once; its top ten account for 29%. Each person with ophthalmopathy scored at least 3 on the Clinical Activity Score, reached NOSPECS grade 4 or higher, and had been ill under 3 months. This clonotype was recorded at least ten times. What it binds is not known. The V end lost 1 base, the J end lost 4 bases, and 5 bases lay between the germline ends. Germline-derived CDR1 and CDR2 are MDHEN and SYDVKM. The CDR3 contains 12 residues.

J is TRBJ2-7 and V is TRBV28; D unclear. Sequencing was done on a sample of blood. The sequence came from a woman in her twenties or thirties with Graves' ophthalmopathy. The CDR3 loop is CASSLSHYEQYF. DNA of the CDR3: TGTGCCAGCAGTTTATCCCATTACGAGCAGTACTTC.